What follows describes a single T cell receptor (beta chain). Vbeta (60) and Jbeta (13) primers were used in the PCR. Data came from immunoSEQ multiplex PCR; TCRdb stores just in-frame clones and leaves some out. This sample has about 130,000 clones, with 60% to 75% found just once. Germline-derived CDR1 and CDR2 are SGHNT and YENEEA. Deletions cut 4 bases from V and 4 bases from J, with 9 bases between. The CDR3 loop spans 13 amino acids. The record originates from a study of cytomegalovirus exposure and HLA in healthy donors. The receptor's source is a woman aged 45-65 years in good health and CMV-seropositive. V usage is TRBV11-3 and J usage is TRBJ2-3; D remains ambiguous. The sequenced sample was PBMCs. In DNA form, the CDR3 reads TGTGCCAGCAGCTCAACCTATTCAGATACGCAGTATTTT. It encodes CASSSTYSDTQYF. The full variable domain, rest sourced from reference TRBV11-3 and TRBJ2-3, is EAGVVQSPRYKIIEKKQPVAFWCNPISGHNTLYWYLQNLGQGPELLIRYENEEAVDDSQLPKDRFSAERLKGVDSTLKIQPAELGDSAVYLCASSSTYSDTQYFGPGTRLTVL.